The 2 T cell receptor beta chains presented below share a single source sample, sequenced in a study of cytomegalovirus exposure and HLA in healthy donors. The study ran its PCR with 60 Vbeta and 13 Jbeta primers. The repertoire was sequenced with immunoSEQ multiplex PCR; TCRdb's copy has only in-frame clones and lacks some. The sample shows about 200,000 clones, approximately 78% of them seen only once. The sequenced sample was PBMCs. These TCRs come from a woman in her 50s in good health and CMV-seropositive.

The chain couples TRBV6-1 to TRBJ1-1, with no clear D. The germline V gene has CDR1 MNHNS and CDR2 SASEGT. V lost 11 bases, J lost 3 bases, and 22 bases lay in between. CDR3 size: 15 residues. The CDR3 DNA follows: TGTGCCTCAAAGAAGATGGCAGGTTGGGACACTGAAGCTTTCTTT. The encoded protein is CASKKMAGWDTEAFF.

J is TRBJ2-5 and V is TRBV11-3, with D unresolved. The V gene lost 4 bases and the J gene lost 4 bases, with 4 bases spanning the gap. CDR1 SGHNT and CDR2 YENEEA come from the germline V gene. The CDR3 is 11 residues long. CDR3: CASSSGETQYF. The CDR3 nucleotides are TGTGCCAGCAGCTCGGGAGAGACCCAGTACTTC.